The clone carrying this T cell receptor (beta chain) was detected a few times. What it binds is not known. TCR beta cDNA libraries included unique molecular identifiers. The T cell input of about 0.9 to 10 million gave a few hundred thousand cDNA molecules. A single record per CDR3 protein comes from TCRdb applying MiXCR to the PCR reads. The top ten hold under 2% of the sample, which has roughly 620,000 distinct CDR3 sequences, around 44% seen once. These data belong to a study of post-analysis software for immune sequencing data. Overall study: Clinical courses comprised relapsing-remitting, secondary progressive and progressive-relapsing multiple sclerosis.

Study results and limitations: Significantly decreased normalized Chao1 diversity was recorded for multiple sclerosis patients relative to controls. F measure grouped same-batch samples tightly together. TRBV5-6, TRBV5-1 and TRBV20-1 belonged to a set of about 5 TRBV segments that were more frequent in patients than controls.

This CDR3 comprises 15 residues. V lost 5 bases and J lost 2, with 16 bases in between. Germline V gene data show CDR1 as SGHVS and CDR2 as FQNEAQ. V gene TRBV7-8 combines with J gene TRBJ2-7, with D possibly matching TRBD2 (6 bases). Sequencing was done on a sample of blood. The origin of this receptor is a girl aged 5-17 years with multiple sclerosis. CDR3 protein: CASSPRAGLAYEQYF. CDR3 sequence (DNA): TGTGCCAGCAGCCCCAGAGCGGGCCTCGCCTACGAGCAGTACTTC.